This TCR beta chain is drawn from a study of blood T cells in healthy people across ages. At the level of the study: Roughly one uniquely barcoded beta molecule per two T cells was captured. Study-wide findings and caveats: With naive T cell percentage, TCR beta diversity showed a strong correlation.

Germline CDR1 and CDR2: SGHDT and YYEEEE. V was pared by 1 base and J by 13 bases, with 9 bases between. The CDR3 has 12 residues. A sample-barcoded 5' primer and a J-beta primer mix were used in a second PCR of roughly 7 to 11 cycles. All samples yielded 3 million or more CDR3-containing paired-end reads. TCRdb re-called the 5' RACE reads through MiXCR, storing one row per CDR3 protein. The sample has hundreds of thousands of distinct CDR3 sequences, more than 40% seen once. Note on this clonotype: Antigen specificity is unknown.

This TCR came from a woman aged 55-75 years in good health. The sequencing sample was made of blood. This chain links TRBV5-6 with TRBJ1-6; D gene unclear. The CDR3 spells CASSLFELPLHF. The CDR3 coding sequence is TGTGCCAGCAGCTTGTTTGAACTTCCCCTCCACTTT.